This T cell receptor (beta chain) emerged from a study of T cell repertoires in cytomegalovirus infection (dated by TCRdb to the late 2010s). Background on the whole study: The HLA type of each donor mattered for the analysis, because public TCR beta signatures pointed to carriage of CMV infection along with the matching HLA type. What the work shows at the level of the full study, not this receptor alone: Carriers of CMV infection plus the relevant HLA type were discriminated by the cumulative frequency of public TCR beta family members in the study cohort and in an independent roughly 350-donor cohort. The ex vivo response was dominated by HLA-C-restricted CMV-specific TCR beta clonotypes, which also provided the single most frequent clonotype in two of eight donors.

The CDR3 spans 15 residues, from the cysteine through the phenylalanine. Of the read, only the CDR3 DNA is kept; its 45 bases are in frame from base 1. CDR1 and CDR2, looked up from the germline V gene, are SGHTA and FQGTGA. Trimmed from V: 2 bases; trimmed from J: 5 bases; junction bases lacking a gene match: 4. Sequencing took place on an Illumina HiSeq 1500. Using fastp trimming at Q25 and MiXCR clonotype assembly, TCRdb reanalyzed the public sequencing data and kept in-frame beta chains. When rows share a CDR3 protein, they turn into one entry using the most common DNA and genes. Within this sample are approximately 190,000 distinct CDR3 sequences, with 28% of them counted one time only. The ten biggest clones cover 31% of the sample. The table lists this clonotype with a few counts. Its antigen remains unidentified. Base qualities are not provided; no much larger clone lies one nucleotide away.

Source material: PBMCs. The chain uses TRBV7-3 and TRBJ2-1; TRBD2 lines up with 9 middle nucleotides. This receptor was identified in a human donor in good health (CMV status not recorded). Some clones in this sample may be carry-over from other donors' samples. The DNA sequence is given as TGTGCCAGCAGCTTACTAGCGGGGCCCAACAATGAGCAGTTCTTC. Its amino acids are CASSLLAGPNNEQFF.